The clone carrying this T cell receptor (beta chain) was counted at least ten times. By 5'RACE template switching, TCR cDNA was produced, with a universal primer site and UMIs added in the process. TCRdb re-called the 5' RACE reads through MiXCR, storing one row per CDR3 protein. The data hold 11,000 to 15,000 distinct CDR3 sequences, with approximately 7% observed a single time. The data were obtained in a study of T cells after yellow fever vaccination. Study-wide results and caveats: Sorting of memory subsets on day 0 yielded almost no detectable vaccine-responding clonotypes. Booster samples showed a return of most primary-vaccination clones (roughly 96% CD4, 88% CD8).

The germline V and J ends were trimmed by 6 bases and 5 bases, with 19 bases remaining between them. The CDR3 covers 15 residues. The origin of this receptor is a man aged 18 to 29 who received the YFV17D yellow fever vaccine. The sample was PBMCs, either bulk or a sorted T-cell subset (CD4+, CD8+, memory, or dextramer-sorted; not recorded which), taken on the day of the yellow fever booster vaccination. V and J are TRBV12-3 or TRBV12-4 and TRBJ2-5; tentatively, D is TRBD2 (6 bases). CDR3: CASRKGEVLSETQYF. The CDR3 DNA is TGTGCCAGCAGAAAAGGGGAGGTGCTGAGCGAGACCCAGTACTTC.